This is a list of T cell receptor beta chains from one sample in a study of cytomegalovirus exposure and HLA in healthy donors. Here immunoSEQ multiplex PCR was the method, and the copy in TCRdb shows in-frame clones only, minus some. The profile shows 150,000 to 200,000 clones, approximately 70% of them singletons. Sample: PBMCs. The receptor source for this set is a woman in her thirties or forties in good health and CMV-seropositive. Both conserved end residues are part of each CDR3. The order of the fields is CDR3 DNA, CDR3 protein, D gene, clone size, V gene, J gene. The D gene is left open where the match is weak. The size entry is marked missing in some rows and otherwise reads once, few, many or a size class.

CDR3 DNA: TGTGCCAGCAGTTTGCGCGACGAACAGATTGCCCCGCAAGAGACCCAGTACTTC
CDR3 protein: CASSLRDEQIAPQETQYF
D gene: -
clone size: -
V gene: TRBV2
J gene: TRBJ2-5

CDR3 DNA: TGTGCCAGCAGCTTATCCCTCAGCGGGAACTACGAGCAGTACTTC
CDR3 protein: CASSLSLSGNYEQYF
D gene: TRBD2
clone size: -
V gene: TRBV7-2
J gene: TRBJ2-7

CDR3 DNA: TGTGCCAGCAGCGCCTGGGGGGGTCGAGAGACCCAGTACTTC
CDR3 protein: CASSAWGGRETQYF
D gene: TRBD2
clone size: -
V gene: TRBV9
J gene: TRBJ2-5

CDR3 DNA: TGCGCCAGCAGCCATGCCGGGACAGCCACCTACAATGAGCAGTTCTTC
CDR3 protein: CASSHAGTATYNEQFF
D gene: TRBD1
clone size: -
V gene: TRBV4-1
J gene: TRBJ2-1

CDR3 DNA: TGTGCCAGCAGTGAACGGGTTGCAGGGCCTTTCTTT
CDR3 protein: CASSERVAGPFF
D gene: -
clone size: -
V gene: TRBV6-1
J gene: TRBJ1-1

CDR3 DNA: TGTGCCAGCAGCTTTGTGGAGCCGCCCAACACCATATATTTT
CDR3 protein: CASSFVEPPNTIYF
D gene: -
clone size: -
V gene: TRBV7-2
J gene: TRBJ1-3

CDR3 DNA: TGTGCCAGCAGCTCAGGGACAGAAGAGACCCAGTACTTC
CDR3 protein: CASSSGTEETQYF
D gene: TRBD1
clone size: -
V gene: TRBV9
J gene: TRBJ2-5

CDR3 DNA: TGTGCCAGCAGCTTAGCAGGATCGGGACAGCCCTATAATTCACCCCTCCACTTT
CDR3 protein: CASSLAGSGQPYNSPLHF
D gene: TRBD1
clone size: -
V gene: TRBV7-8
J gene: TRBJ1-6

CDR3 DNA: TGTGCCATCAGTGCCGTTAGGGGCAGTGAAGCTTTCTTT
CDR3 protein: CAISAVRGSEAFF
D gene: -
clone size: -
V gene: TRBV10-3
J gene: TRBJ1-1

CDR3 DNA: TGTGCCAGCAGTGCTGACAGGGCGTATGGCTACACCTTC
CDR3 protein: CASSADRAYGYTF
D gene: TRBD1
clone size: -
V gene: TRBV6-1
J gene: TRBJ1-2

CDR3 DNA: TGTGCCAGCAGCTTAGGGCGGGTGGACTACGGCTACACCTTC
CDR3 protein: CASSLGRVDYGYTF
D gene: -
clone size: few
V gene: TRBV7-9
J gene: TRBJ1-2

CDR3 DNA: TGTGCCAGCAGCTACACCTACAGGGCCGAGCAGTACTTC
CDR3 protein: CASSYTYRAEQYF
D gene: -
clone size: -
V gene: TRBV7-2
J gene: TRBJ2-7

CDR3 DNA: TGTGCCAGCAGCGGCCGGGACAGGGTCAACTATGGCTACACCTTC
CDR3 protein: CASSGRDRVNYGYTF
D gene: TRBD1
clone size: -
V gene: TRBV7-9
J gene: TRBJ1-2

CDR3 DNA: TGCAGCGTTGGATTCCGGGACAGGGCGGGAACAGATACGCAGTATTTT
CDR3 protein: CSVGFRDRAGTDTQYF
D gene: TRBD1
clone size: -
V gene: TRBV29-1
J gene: TRBJ2-3

CDR3 DNA: TGTGCCAGCAGCCCCCCCAGGGCCTACGAGCAGTACTTC
CDR3 protein: CASSPPRAYEQYF
D gene: -
clone size: -
V gene: TRBV7-9
J gene: TRBJ2-7

CDR3 DNA: TGTGCCAGCAGCTTACAGGGGACAGATACGCAGTATTTT
CDR3 protein: CASSLQGTDTQYF
D gene: -
clone size: -
V gene: TRBV7-2
J gene: TRBJ2-3

CDR3 DNA: TGTGCCAGCAGCCCCCCCGGACTAGCGGCGAACACCGGGGAGCTGTTTTTT
CDR3 protein: CASSPPGLAANTGELFF
D gene: TRBD2
clone size: -
V gene: TRBV9
J gene: TRBJ2-2

CDR3 DNA: TGCAGCGTTCGGACTAGCGGTCTACTTGGGGACATTCAGTACTTC
CDR3 protein: CSVRTSGLLGDIQYF
D gene: TRBD2
clone size: -
V gene: TRBV29-1
J gene: TRBJ2-4

CDR3 DNA: TGTGCCAGCTCACCACTAGCAGATAAACTTCAAGAGACCCAGTACTTC
CDR3 protein: CASSPLADKLQETQYF
D gene: -
clone size: -
V gene: TRBV18
J gene: TRBJ2-5

CDR3 DNA: TGTGCCAGCAGACAGGGTGTTGGCTACACCTTC
CDR3 protein: CASRQGVGYTF
D gene: -
clone size: few
V gene: TRBV28
J gene: TRBJ1-2

CDR3 DNA: TGTGCCAGCAGCCTAGACAGTAGCACAGATACGCAGTATTTT
CDR3 protein: CASSLDSSTDTQYF
D gene: -
clone size: many
V gene: TRBV7-3
J gene: TRBJ2-3

CDR3 DNA: TGTGCCAGCAGTGAGAGGGGGCGAAGCACTGAAGCTTTCTTT
CDR3 protein: CASSERGRSTEAFF
D gene: TRBD1
clone size: few
V gene: TRBV6-1
J gene: TRBJ1-1

CDR3 DNA: TGTGCCAGCAAGGGAGGGGTAGCTAATGAAAAACTGTTTTTT
CDR3 protein: CASKGGVANEKLFF
D gene: -
clone size: -
V gene: TRBV6-5
J gene: TRBJ1-4

CDR3 DNA: TGCGCCAGCAGCCAAGTAGGTAGCGGAAATGCTCCCCTCCACTTT
CDR3 protein: CASSQVGSGNAPLHF
D gene: -
clone size: -
V gene: TRBV4-3
J gene: TRBJ1-6

CDR3 DNA: TGTGCCAGCAGCCTGGGGGACAGGAGACTCACAGATACGCAGTATTTT
CDR3 protein: CASSLGDRRLTDTQYF
D gene: TRBD1
clone size: -
V gene: TRBV28
J gene: TRBJ2-3

CDR3 DNA: TGTGCCAGTAGTATTGGGACAGGTTCCTACGAGCAGTACTTC
CDR3 protein: CASSIGTGSYEQYF
D gene: TRBD1
clone size: -
V gene: TRBV19
J gene: TRBJ2-7

CDR3 DNA: TGCGCCAGCAGCGCCCCTAGCGGGCCCACAGATACGCAGTATTTT
CDR3 protein: CASSAPSGPTDTQYF
D gene: TRBD2
clone size: -
V gene: TRBV5-1
J gene: TRBJ2-3

CDR3 DNA: TGTGCCAGCAGCCGATTGGGCGCAGATACGCAGTATTTT
CDR3 protein: CASSRLGADTQYF
D gene: -
clone size: -
V gene: TRBV28
J gene: TRBJ2-3

CDR3 DNA: TGTGCCAGTAGTAAACCGGGACAGGGTGGTGGCTACACCTTC
CDR3 protein: CASSKPGQGGGYTF
D gene: TRBD1
clone size: -
V gene: TRBV19
J gene: TRBJ1-2

CDR3 DNA: TGCAGCGTTGTGGACAGCCTTGCCAACTATGGCTACCCCTTC
CDR3 protein: CSVVDSLANYGYPF
D gene: -
clone size: -
V gene: TRBV29-1
J gene: TRBJ1-2

CDR3 DNA: TGCAGCGTTGAAGCGGGGTCGGGCACCGGGGAGCTGTTTTTT
CDR3 protein: CSVEAGSGTGELFF
D gene: -
clone size: -
V gene: TRBV29-1
J gene: TRBJ2-2

CDR3 DNA: TGCGCCAGCAGCCTAAGACTAGGGACCACCTACGAGCAGTACTTC
CDR3 protein: CASSLRLGTTYEQYF
D gene: -
clone size: -
V gene: TRBV5-1
J gene: TRBJ2-7

CDR3 DNA: TGTGCCAGTAACGTCGGGGTTGGAGGCTACACCTTC
CDR3 protein: CASNVGVGGYTF
D gene: -
clone size: -
V gene: TRBV19
J gene: TRBJ1-2

CDR3 DNA: TGTGCCAGCAGCTTAGTCGGGGGTTATGGCTACACCTTC
CDR3 protein: CASSLVGGYGYTF
D gene: -
clone size: -
V gene: TRBV7-2
J gene: TRBJ1-2

CDR3 DNA: TGTGCCAGCAGTGACAACAGGGCTGGAAACACCATATATTTT
CDR3 protein: CASSDNRAGNTIYF
D gene: -
clone size: -
V gene: TRBV25-1
J gene: TRBJ1-3

CDR3 DNA: TGCAGCGCCCGAAAAGGACTAACGAACAATGAGCAGTTCTTC
CDR3 protein: CSARKGLTNNEQFF
D gene: -
clone size: -
V gene: TRBV29-1
J gene: TRBJ2-1

CDR3 DNA: TGTGCCAGCAGTCCTTCCCCAGACAGGGGGCAAGGCTACACCTTC
CDR3 protein: CASSPSPDRGQGYTF
D gene: TRBD1
clone size: -
V gene: TRBV28
J gene: TRBJ1-2

CDR3 DNA: TGTGCCAGCAGTCTAATTACGGGGGGGACCTATGGCTACACCTTC
CDR3 protein: CASSLITGGTYGYTF
D gene: -
clone size: -
V gene: TRBV6-1
J gene: TRBJ1-2

CDR3 DNA: TGCAGCGCGGACAGGGGAGAGGGGGAGCAGTACTTC
CDR3 protein: CSADRGEGEQYF
D gene: TRBD1
clone size: -
V gene: TRBV29-1
J gene: TRBJ2-7

CDR3 DNA: TGTGCCAGTAGTGGCGACAGGGGAGGGCCGGGACAGCCCCAGCATTTT
CDR3 protein: CASSGDRGGPGQPQHF
D gene: TRBD1
clone size: few
V gene: TRBV19
J gene: TRBJ1-5

CDR3 DNA: TGCGCCAGCAGCCAAGAGCCTAGCGTCTTAGCCAATGAGCAGTTCTTC
CDR3 protein: CASSQEPSVLANEQFF
D gene: -
clone size: few
V gene: TRBV4-3
J gene: TRBJ2-1

CDR3 DNA: TGTGCCAGCACCGAATACGGACAGGGGAGAACCACCTACGAGCAGTACTTC
CDR3 protein: CASTEYGQGRTTYEQYF
D gene: TRBD1
clone size: few
V gene: TRBV5-6
J gene: TRBJ2-7

CDR3 DNA: TGTGCCACCACGCGCCAGGCCCCCCCCTCCTACGAGCAGTACTTC
CDR3 protein: CATTRQAPPSYEQYF
D gene: -
clone size: -
V gene: TRBV27
J gene: TRBJ2-7

CDR3 DNA: TGTGCCAGCAGTTCCCCGGGACAGACCTCCTACGAGCAGTACTTC
CDR3 protein: CASSSPGQTSYEQYF
D gene: TRBD1
clone size: -
V gene: TRBV6-5
J gene: TRBJ2-7

CDR3 DNA: TGCGCCAGCAGCCCCGCGGGGGGGGCCAATGAGCAGTTCTTC
CDR3 protein: CASSPAGGANEQFF
D gene: TRBD2
clone size: -
V gene: TRBV4-3
J gene: TRBJ2-1

CDR3 DNA: TGTGCCAGTACCCCGCCAGGGAAGGAGGGCTACACCTTC
CDR3 protein: CASTPPGKEGYTF
D gene: -
clone size: -
V gene: TRBV19
J gene: TRBJ1-2

CDR3 DNA: TGTGCCAGCACTGGAGAAGGAAAACTGTTTTTT
CDR3 protein: CASTGEGKLFF
D gene: -
clone size: -
V gene: TRBV28
J gene: TRBJ1-4

CDR3 DNA: TGTGCCAGCAGACTGGGACAGGGCACAGATACGCAGTATTTT
CDR3 protein: CASRLGQGTDTQYF
D gene: TRBD1
clone size: -
V gene: TRBV6-6
J gene: TRBJ2-3

CDR3 DNA: TGCGCCAGCAGTACAGGGACAGGGTCCTACGAGCAGTACTTC
CDR3 protein: CASSTGTGSYEQYF
D gene: TRBD1
clone size: -
V gene: TRBV5-1
J gene: TRBJ2-7

CDR3 DNA: TGTGCCAGTAGTATAGATTTTCCTAGCGGGGGGTTGGAGACCCAGTACTTC
CDR3 protein: CASSIDFPSGGLETQYF
D gene: TRBD2
clone size: -
V gene: TRBV19
J gene: TRBJ2-5

CDR3 DNA: TGTGCCAGCAGCGTAGGGTGGAGGAGGGGCAGCTACTATGGCTACACCTTC
CDR3 protein: CASSVGWRRGSYYGYTF
D gene: -
clone size: -
V gene: TRBV9
J gene: TRBJ1-2

CDR3 DNA: TGTGCCAGTAGTGACGGGCAGGGCGCAGATACGCAGTATTTT
CDR3 protein: CASSDGQGADTQYF
D gene: -
clone size: -
V gene: TRBV6-4
J gene: TRBJ2-3

CDR3 DNA: TGTGCCAGCAGTTCGACAGGGCGCCACAATGAGCAGTTCTTC
CDR3 protein: CASSSTGRHNEQFF
D gene: TRBD1
clone size: -
V gene: TRBV27
J gene: TRBJ2-1

CDR3 DNA: TGTGCCAGTAGTATACAGGGGACAGATACGCAGTATTTT
CDR3 protein: CASSIQGTDTQYF
D gene: -
clone size: -
V gene: TRBV19
J gene: TRBJ2-3

CDR3 DNA: TGCGCCAGCAGCCGAGCCGGGACAGGGCATAATGAGCAGTTCTTC
CDR3 protein: CASSRAGTGHNEQFF
D gene: TRBD1
clone size: few
V gene: TRBV4-1
J gene: TRBJ2-1

CDR3 DNA: TGTGCCAGCAGCCAAGTGCCAGGGGGAAACACTGAAGCTTTCTTT
CDR3 protein: CASSQVPGGNTEAFF
D gene: TRBD1
clone size: few
V gene: TRBV14
J gene: TRBJ1-1

CDR3 DNA: TGTGCCAGCAGCTTCGGACAGGGGGCTCTAGACAATGAGCAGTTCTTC
CDR3 protein: CASSFGQGALDNEQFF
D gene: TRBD1
clone size: -
V gene: TRBV7-2
J gene: TRBJ2-1

CDR3 DNA: TGTGCCAGTAGTCCGATAGCCCTGGCGGGGGCTAACGAGCAGTACTTC
CDR3 protein: CASSPIALAGANEQYF
D gene: -
clone size: -
V gene: TRBV19
J gene: TRBJ2-7

CDR3 DNA: TGTGCCAGCAGTCCCCCGGGACAGGGGGTCACGACACTACTTAGCAATCAGCCCCAGCATTTT
CDR3 protein: CASSPPGQGVTTLLSNQPQHF
D gene: TRBD1
clone size: -
V gene: TRBV28
J gene: TRBJ1-5

CDR3 DNA: TGTGCCAGCAGTTTGCCGGGACAGGGGAATGAAAAACTGTTTTTT
CDR3 protein: CASSLPGQGNEKLFF
D gene: TRBD1
clone size: -
V gene: TRBV28
J gene: TRBJ1-4